A single T cell receptor (beta chain) is shown here with its context. The antigen remains undetermined. The V and J ends lost 6 bases and 7 bases, in that order; junction bases with no gene match: 4. Germline V gene data show CDR1 as MGHDK and CDR2 as SYGVNS. The CDR3 extends over 12 amino acids. This entry is derived from a study of cytomegalovirus exposure and HLA in healthy donors. Study-wide results and limits: One later analysis reportedly identified an Asian-associated ancestry cluster that showed fewer N-insertions than the roughly 720-donor mean. The authors later linked a missense DCLRE1C variant to TCR beta V- and J-gene trimming.

This cohort consisted of healthy bone marrow donors. It was with 60 Vbeta and 13 Jbeta primers that the PCR ran. The data were produced by immunoSEQ multiplex PCR, yet TCRdb's version contains in-frame clones alone and is incomplete. The sample contains about 130,000 clones, roughly 82% of which appear only once. Sequencing was carried out using PBMCs. This sequence joins TRBV25-1 and TRBJ2-7, with 9 bases that match TRBD1. The TCR originated in a man younger than 45 in good health and CMV-seronegative. The CDR3 DNA sequence: TGTGCCAGCAGACAGGGGGCAGGTGAGCAGTACTTC. It yields the protein CASRQGAGEQYF.